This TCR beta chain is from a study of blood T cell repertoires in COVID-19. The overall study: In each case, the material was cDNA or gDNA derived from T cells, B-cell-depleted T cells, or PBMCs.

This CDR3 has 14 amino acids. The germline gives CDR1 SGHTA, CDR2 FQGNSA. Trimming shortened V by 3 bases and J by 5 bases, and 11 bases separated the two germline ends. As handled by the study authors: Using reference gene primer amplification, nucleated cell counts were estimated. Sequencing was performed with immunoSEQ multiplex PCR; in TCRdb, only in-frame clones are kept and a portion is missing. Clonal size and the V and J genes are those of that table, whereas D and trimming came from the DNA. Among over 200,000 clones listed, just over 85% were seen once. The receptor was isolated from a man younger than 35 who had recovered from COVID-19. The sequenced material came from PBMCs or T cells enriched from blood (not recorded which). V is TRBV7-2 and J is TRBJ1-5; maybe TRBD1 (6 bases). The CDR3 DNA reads TGTGCCAGCAGCTTTACAGAGGGGGATCAGCCCCAGCATTTT. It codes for CASSFTEGDQPQHF.